This T cell receptor beta chain was retrieved from a study of a mutant IDH1 vaccine in newly diagnosed glioma (dated by TCRdb to the early 2020s). In the study overall: Patients received eight vaccinations in weeks 1, 3, 5, 7, 11, 15, 19 and 23, corresponding to visits V03 through V10. In the chemotherapy-containing groups, vaccination started alongside temozolomide cycles, whereas in patients who had radiotherapy alone it started 4-6 weeks after radiotherapy. Longitudinal TCRB deep sequencing was performed for around 23 treated patients wherever samples were available for exploratory analyses. Of the roughly 32 patients who were treated, approximately 60% were male and around 40% were female, and the mean age was about 37 years. Before enrollment, patients had received standard therapy of radiotherapy alone, temozolomide alone, or radiochemotherapy with temozolomide; most received the combination. Peripheral blood was collected at six visits: V03 (baseline), V05, V07, V10, V12 and V13.

Broader findings and caveats from the paper: Selection of PBMC samples for TCRB deep sequencing was based on availability. According to the authors, sample limitations meant that analyses of patient blood samples could not be reproduced. Across multiple MHC alleles, vaccine-induced immune responses were seen in approximately 93% of patients. No apparent relationship was observed between pseudoprogression and alterations in the top peripheral T cell clonotypes detected by TCRB sequencing.

CDR1 and CDR2 are read off the germline V gene as SGDLS and YYNGEE. The CDR3 runs 17 residues from the cysteine to the phenylalanine. The entry retains the CDR3 DNA only, 51 bases that are in frame from base 1. V drops 0 bases and J drops 1 base, leaving 13 bases in between. Library preparation used the immunoSEQ multiplex PCR assay. The hsTCRB Kit was used according to the manufacturer's protocol to amplify rearranged TCR beta chain sequences. TCRB libraries were sequenced on an Illumina MiSeq. In the paper's pipeline: The kit vendor's proprietary platform handled demultiplexing, trimming and gene mapping. In TCRdb, the immuneACCESS table is reduced to in-frame sequences with V and J assigned. These tables do not hold every clone; where another copy was compared, an unresolved V gene accounts for under half, and the others remain unexplained. V and J calls and clone size come straight from that table; D and trimming were deduced from the DNA. This sample comprises 95,000 to 120,000 clones, approximately 87% of them detected only once. Roughly 0.65% of the sample comes from the top ten.

This clone was observed once. The specificity of this receptor is unknown. Base qualities were left out, and no much larger clone turns up one base away. The time point label here, explained by the study, means: week 11, during vaccination. A 20-mer mutant IDH1 peptide at 300 micrograms in Montanide made up each vaccine dose, which was injected subcutaneously together with topical imiquimod. The donors had newly diagnosed IDH1-mutant astrocytomas of WHO grade 3 or 4 that showed loss of nuclear ATRX. The samples were drawn from NOA16, a multicentre, single-arm, open-label phase I trial in Germany that tested a mutant IDH1 peptide vaccine in humans for the first time. Genomic DNA for TCRB sequencing was isolated from EDTA blood with the DNeasy Blood and Tissue Kit.

Rearrangement joined TRBV9 to TRBJ2-2, with TRBD2 as a weak D call on 6 bases. Sequenced material: PBMCs, taken from a glioma patient whose treatment included an IDH1 peptide vaccine. The source is a woman aged 50 to 60 with glioma. The sequenced DNA is TGTGCCAGCAGCGTAGCTACTTTGGGGGGGAACACCGGGGAGCTGTTTTTT. Translated, it gives CASSVATLGGNTGELFF.